This TCR beta chain appears in the sequencing data of a study of blood T cell repertoires in COVID-19. The CDR3 loop spans 17 amino acids. CDR1 is SGHKS and CDR2 is YYEKEE in the germline V gene (reference sequence). V was cut by 0 bases and J by 6 bases, with 16 bases left in between. Only in-frame clones appear in the TCRdb table, and some are missing; sequencing was by immunoSEQ multiplex PCR. Of about 91,000 clones in the sample, roughly 86% were seen once. The sample holds a few counts of this clone. Sequencing was carried out using peripheral blood. The source is a man aged 45-65 years with active or convalescent COVID-19. J is TRBJ1-6 and V is TRBV5-5, with D unclear. The CDR3 DNA reads as TGTGCCAGCAGCTTGGATGCGGCGTTTTTAAGTAATTCACCCCTCCACTTT. The encoded protein is CASSLDAAFLSNSPLHF.